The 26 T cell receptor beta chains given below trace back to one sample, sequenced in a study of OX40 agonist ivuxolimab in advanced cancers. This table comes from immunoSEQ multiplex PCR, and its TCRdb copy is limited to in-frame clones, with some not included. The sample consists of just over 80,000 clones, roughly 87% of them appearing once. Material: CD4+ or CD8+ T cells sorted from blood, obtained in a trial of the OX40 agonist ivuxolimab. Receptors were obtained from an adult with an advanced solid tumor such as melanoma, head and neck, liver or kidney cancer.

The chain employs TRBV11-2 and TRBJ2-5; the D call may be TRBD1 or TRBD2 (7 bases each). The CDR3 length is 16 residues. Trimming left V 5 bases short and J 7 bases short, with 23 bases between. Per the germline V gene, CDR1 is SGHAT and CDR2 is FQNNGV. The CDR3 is CASSAITRGRGGTQYF. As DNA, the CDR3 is TGTGCCAGCAGCGCCATTACCAGGGGGAGGGGAGGGACCCAGTACTTC.

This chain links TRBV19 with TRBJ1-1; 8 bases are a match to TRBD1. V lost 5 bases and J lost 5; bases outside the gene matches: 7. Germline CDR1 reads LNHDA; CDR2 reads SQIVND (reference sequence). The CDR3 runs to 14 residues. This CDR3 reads CASSFRGLRTEAFF. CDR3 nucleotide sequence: TGTGCCAGTAGTTTCAGGGGGCTGAGGACTGAAGCTTTCTTT.

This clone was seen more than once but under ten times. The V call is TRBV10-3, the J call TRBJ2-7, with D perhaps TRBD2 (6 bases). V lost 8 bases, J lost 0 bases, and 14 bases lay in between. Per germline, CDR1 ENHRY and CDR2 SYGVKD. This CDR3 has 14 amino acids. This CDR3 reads CAISGDSFSYEQYF. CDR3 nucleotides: TGTGCCATCTCCGGGGACTCGTTCTCCTACGAGCAGTACTTC.

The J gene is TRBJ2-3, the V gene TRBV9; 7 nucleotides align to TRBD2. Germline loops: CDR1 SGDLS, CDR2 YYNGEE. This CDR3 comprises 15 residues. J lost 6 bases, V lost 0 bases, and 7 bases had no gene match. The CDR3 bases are TGTGCCAGCAGCGTAGCGGGCCTAGCGGTGGATACGCAGTATTTT. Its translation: CASSVAGLAVDTQYF.

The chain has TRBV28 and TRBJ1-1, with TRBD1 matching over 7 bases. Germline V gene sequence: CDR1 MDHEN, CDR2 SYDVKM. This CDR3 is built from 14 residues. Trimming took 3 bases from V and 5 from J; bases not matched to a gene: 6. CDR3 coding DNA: TGTGCCAGCAGTTTGGTACAGGGGAGAACTGAAGCTTTCTTT. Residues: CASSLVQGRTEAFF.

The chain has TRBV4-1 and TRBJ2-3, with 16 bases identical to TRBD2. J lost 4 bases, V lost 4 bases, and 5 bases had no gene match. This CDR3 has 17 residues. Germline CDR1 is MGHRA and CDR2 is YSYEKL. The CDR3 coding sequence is TGCGCCAGCAGCCCAAGGGGACTAGCGGGAGGGGCAGATACGCAGTATTTT. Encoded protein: CASSPRGLAGGADTQYF.

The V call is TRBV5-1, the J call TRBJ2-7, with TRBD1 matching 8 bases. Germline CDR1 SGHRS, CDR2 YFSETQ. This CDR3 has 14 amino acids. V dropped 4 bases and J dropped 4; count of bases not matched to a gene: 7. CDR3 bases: TGCGCCAGCAGCCGGCAGGGGGCTTTTTACGAGCAGTACTTC. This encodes CASSRQGAFYEQYF.

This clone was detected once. The CDR3 spells CASSLGTGGDEQYF. Here the CDR3 DNA reads TGCGCCAGCAGCCTTGGGACAGGGGGCGACGAGCAGTACTTC. The chain joins TRBV4-1 to TRBJ2-7, with 12 bases identical to TRBD1. The trim removed 4 bases at V and 5 bases at J, leaving 3 bases unmatched. The V gene's germline CDR1 is MGHRA and CDR2 YSYEKL. The CDR3 has 14 residues.

This CDR3 reads CASSRDSHTDTQYF. CDR3 coding DNA: TGTGCCAGCAGCCGGGACAGCCACACAGATACGCAGTATTTT. The J gene is TRBJ2-3, the V gene TRBV27; 7 bases fit TRBD1. The CDR3 runs to 14 residues. Germline CDR1 reads MNHEY; CDR2 reads SMNVEV (reference sequence). Germline trimming cut 6 bases from V and 2 bases from J; bases unmatched to any gene: 5.

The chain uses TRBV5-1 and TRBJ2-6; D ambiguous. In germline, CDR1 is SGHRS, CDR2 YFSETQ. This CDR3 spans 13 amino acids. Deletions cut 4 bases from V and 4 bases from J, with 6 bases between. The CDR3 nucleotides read TGCGCCAGCAGCCGCGACGGGGCCAACGTCCTGACTTTC. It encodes CASSRDGANVLTF.

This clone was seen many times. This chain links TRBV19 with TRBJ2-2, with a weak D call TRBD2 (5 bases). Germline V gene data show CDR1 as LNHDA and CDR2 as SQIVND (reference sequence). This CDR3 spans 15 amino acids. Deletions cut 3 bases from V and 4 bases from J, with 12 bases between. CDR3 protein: CASSIRRRGTGELFF. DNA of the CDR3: TGTGCCAGTAGTATCAGGCGCCGGGGCACCGGGGAGCTGTTTTTT.

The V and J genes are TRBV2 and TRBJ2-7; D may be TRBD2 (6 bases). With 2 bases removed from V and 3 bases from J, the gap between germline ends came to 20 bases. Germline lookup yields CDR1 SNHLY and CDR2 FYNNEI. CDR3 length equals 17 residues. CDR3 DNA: TGTGCCAGCAGTGAAAGTTTGTGGGACTCGGGGATCTACGAGCAGTACTTC. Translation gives CASSESLWDSGIYEQYF.

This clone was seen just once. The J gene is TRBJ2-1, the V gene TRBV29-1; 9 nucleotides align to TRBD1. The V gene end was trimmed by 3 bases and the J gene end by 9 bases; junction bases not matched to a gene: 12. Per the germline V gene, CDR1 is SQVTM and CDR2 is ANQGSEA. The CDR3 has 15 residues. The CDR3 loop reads CSVEVRTGALVEQFF. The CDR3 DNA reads TGCAGCGTTGAGGTTCGGACAGGGGCTTTGGTTGAGCAGTTCTTC.

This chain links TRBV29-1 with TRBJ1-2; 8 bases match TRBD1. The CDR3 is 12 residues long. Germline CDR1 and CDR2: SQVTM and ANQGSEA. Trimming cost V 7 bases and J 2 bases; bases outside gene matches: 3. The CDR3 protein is CSGRDRNYGYTF. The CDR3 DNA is TGCAGCGGCCGGGACAGGAACTATGGCTACACCTTC.

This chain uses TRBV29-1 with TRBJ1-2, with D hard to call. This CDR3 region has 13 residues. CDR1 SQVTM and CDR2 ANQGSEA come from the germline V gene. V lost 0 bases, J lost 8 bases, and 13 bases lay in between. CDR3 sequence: CSVEDGPGRGYTF. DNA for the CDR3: TGCAGCGTTGAAGATGGCCCAGGCAGGGGCTACACCTTC.

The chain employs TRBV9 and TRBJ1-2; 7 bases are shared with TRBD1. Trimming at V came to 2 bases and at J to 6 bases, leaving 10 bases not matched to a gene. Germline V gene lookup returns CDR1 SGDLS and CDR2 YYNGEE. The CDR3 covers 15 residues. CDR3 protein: CASSVNTRGLDGYTF. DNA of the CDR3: TGTGCCAGCAGCGTTAATACGAGGGGGCTAGATGGCTACACCTTC.

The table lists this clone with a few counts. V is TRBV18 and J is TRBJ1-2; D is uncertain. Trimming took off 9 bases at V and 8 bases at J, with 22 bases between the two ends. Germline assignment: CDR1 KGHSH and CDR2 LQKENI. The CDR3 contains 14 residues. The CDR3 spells CASGELSDGSGYTF. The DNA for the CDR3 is TGTGCCAGTGGCGAATTAAGTGACGGATCAGGCTACACCTTC.

CDR3 region: CASSKGRRPKGAGELFF. In nucleotides, the CDR3 is TGTGCCAGCAGTAAAGGCAGGCGCCCTAAGGGGGCCGGGGAGCTGTTTTTT. The rearrangement links TRBV27 to TRBJ2-2, with D possibly TRBD1 on 6 matching bases. Trimming removed 5 bases from V and 6 bases from J, with 22 bases in between. Per the germline V gene, CDR1 is MNHEY and CDR2 is SMNVEV (reference sequence). The CDR3 covers 17 residues.

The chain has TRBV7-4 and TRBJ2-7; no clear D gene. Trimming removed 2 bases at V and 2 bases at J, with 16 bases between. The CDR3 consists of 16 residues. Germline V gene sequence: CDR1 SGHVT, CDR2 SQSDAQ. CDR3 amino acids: CASSLTQNLDTYEQYV. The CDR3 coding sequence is TGTGCCAGCAGCTTAACCCAGAATCTCGATACCTACGAGCAGTACGTC.

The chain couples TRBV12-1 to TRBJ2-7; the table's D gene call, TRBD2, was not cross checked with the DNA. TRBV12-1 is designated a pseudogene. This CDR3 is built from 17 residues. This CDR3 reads CASSLSLAGGPYYEQYF. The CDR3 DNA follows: TGTGCCAGCAGCTTATCTCTAGCGGGAGGGCCGTACTACGAGCAGTACTTC.

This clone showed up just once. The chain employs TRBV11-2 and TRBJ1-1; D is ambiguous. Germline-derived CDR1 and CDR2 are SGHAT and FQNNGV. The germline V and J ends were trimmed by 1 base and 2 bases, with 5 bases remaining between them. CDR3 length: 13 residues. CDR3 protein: CASSLGYNTEAFF. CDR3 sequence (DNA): TGTGCCAGCAGCTTAGGATATAACACTGAAGCTTTCTTT.

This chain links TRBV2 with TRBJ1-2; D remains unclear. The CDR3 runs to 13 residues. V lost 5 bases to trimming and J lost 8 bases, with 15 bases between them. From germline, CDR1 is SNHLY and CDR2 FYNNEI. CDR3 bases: TGTGCCAGCAGTTATGTGCGGATGGGGGGCTACACCTTC. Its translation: CASSYVRMGGYTF.

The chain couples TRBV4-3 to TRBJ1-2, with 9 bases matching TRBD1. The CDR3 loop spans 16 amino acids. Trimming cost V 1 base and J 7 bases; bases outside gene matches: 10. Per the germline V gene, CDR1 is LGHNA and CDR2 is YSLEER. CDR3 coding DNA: TGCGCCAGCAGCCAAGGGTCGGACAGGGGAACTCGTGGCTACACCTTC. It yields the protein CASSQGSDRGTRGYTF.

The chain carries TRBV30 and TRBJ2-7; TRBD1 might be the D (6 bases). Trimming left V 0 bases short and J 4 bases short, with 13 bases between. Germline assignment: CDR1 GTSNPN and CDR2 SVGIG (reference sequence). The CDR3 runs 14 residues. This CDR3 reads CAWSVRQGIYEQYF. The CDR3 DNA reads TGTGCCTGGAGTGTAAGGCAGGGGATATACGAGCAGTACTTC. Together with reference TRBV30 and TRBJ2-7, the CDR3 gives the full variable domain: SQTIHQWPATLVQPVGSPLSLECTVEGTSNPNLYWYRQAAGRGLQLLFYSVGIGQISSEVPQNLSASRPQDRQFILSSKKLLLSDSGFYLCAWSVRQGIYEQYFGPGTRLTVT.

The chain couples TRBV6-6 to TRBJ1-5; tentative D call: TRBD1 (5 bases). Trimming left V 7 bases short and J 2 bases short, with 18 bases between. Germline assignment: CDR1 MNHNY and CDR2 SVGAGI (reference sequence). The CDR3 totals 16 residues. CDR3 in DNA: TGTGCCAGCACCGGAAGTCTGGGGGATGGCAATCAGCCCCAGCATTTT. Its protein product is CASTGSLGDGNQPQHF.

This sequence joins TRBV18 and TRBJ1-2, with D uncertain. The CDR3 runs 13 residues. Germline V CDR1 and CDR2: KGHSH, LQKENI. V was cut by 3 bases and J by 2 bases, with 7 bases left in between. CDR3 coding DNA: TGTGCCAGCTCACCGGCGGCAAACTATGGCTACACCTTC. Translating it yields CASSPAANYGYTF.